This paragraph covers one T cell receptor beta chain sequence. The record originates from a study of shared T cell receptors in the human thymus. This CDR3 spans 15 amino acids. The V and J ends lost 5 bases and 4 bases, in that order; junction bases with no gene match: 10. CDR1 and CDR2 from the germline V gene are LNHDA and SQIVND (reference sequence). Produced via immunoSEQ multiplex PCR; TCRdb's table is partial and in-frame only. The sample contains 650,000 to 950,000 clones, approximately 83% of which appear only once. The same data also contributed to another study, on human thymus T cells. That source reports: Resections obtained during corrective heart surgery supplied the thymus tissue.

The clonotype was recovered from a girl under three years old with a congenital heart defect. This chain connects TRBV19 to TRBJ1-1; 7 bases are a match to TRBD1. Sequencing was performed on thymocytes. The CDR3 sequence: CASSCPVQGTTEAFF. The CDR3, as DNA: TGTGCCAGTAGTTGCCCCGTACAGGGGACCACTGAAGCTTTCTTT.